The 30 T cell receptor beta chains below come from one sample, sequenced in a study of human T cells and chemical hapten exposure. Sample time point: patch test 3, about 24 weeks after DPC sensitization. As to treatment: therapeutic diphenylcyclopropenone sensitization with weekly scalp DPC. TCRdb redid the calling of the RACE reads with MiXCR, one entry per CDR3 protein. The sample shows some 91,000 distinct CDR3 sequences, less than 35% of them seen only once. Specimen: whole blood, collected in connection with sensitization to the hapten diphenylcyclopropenone (DPC). Receptor source: a man aged 40-49 years with alopecia areata. Some clones in this sample may be carry-over from other donors' samples.

The chain links TRBV13 to TRBJ2-1; maybe TRBD1 (6 bases). The germline gives CDR1 PRHDT, CDR2 FYEKMQ (reference sequence). The CDR3 runs to 15 residues. Trimming removed 5 bases from V and 4 bases from J, with 15 bases in between. CDR3 sequence: CASSKTGLQYNEQFF. In DNA, the CDR3 is TGTGCCAGCAGCAAGACAGGTCTGCAATACAATGAGCAGTTCTTC.

A few counts support this clonotype. The rearrangement links TRBV28 to TRBJ1-5; tentative D call: TRBD1 (6 bases). The CDR3 is made up of 14 amino acids. Per the germline V gene, CDR1 is MDHEN and CDR2 is SYDVKM. V was pared by 4 bases and J by 4 bases, with 11 bases between. The CDR3 here is CASSSGQPNQPQHF. Written as DNA, the CDR3 is TGTGCCAGCAGTTCCGGACAGCCTAATCAGCCCCAGCATTTT.

This clonotype was recorded only once. For the CDR3, the DNA is TGCGCCAGCAGCATAGCAGGGGGCATCGAGCAGTACTTC. Translation: CASSIAGGIEQYF. The rearrangement joins TRBV5-1 to TRBJ2-7, with TRBD1 matching over 8 bases. The V segment lost 4 bases and the J segment 6 bases; nucleotides outside the gene matches: 6. Germline V gene lookup returns CDR1 SGHRS and CDR2 YFSETQ. The CDR3 loop spans 13 amino acids.

This clonotype was detected only a few times. J is TRBJ1-5 and V is TRBV28, with D possibly being TRBD1 (5 bases). CDR1 and CDR2 (germline): MDHEN, SYDVKM. V lost 3 bases, J lost 6 bases, and 12 bases lay in between. CDR3 length: 14 amino acids. The CDR3 loop reads CASSLRGATQPQHF. CDR3 DNA sequence: TGTGCCAGCAGTTTGAGGGGCGCGACTCAGCCCCAGCATTTT.

This clonotype was found a few times. The chain uses TRBV3-1 and TRBJ2-5, with D perhaps TRBD2 (6 bases). Germline V gene lookup returns CDR1 LGHDT and CDR2 YNNKEL (reference sequence). Trimming took 4 bases from V and 5 from J, leaving 14 bases between them. The CDR3 runs 14 residues. The CDR3 coding sequence is TGTGCCAGCAGCCCTACTACAGGAGGGGAGACCCAGTACTTC. As protein: CASSPTTGGETQYF.

The chain couples TRBV12-3 or TRBV12-4 to TRBJ2-7, with TRBD2 identical over 11 bases. This CDR3 has 15 residues. V was clipped by 6 bases and J by 2 bases; unmatched bases: 6. The chain's CDR3 is CASSLTSGSTYEQYF. CDR3 nucleotides: TGTGCCAGCAGCCTTACTAGCGGGAGTACCTACGAGCAGTACTTC.

The gene calls are TRBV6-2 or TRBV6-3 and TRBJ1-5; no reliable D call. CDR1 MNHEY and CDR2 SVGEGT come from the germline V gene. With 1 base removed from V and 0 bases from J, the gap between germline ends came to 7 bases. CDR3 length equals 15 residues. In nucleotides, the CDR3 is TGTGCCAGCAGTTACTTTGGACTTAGCAATCAGCCCCAGCATTTT. Translating it yields CASSYFGLSNQPQHF.

This chain links TRBV20-1 with TRBJ1-5; TRBD1 aligns across 8 bases. Germline-derived CDR1 and CDR2 are DFQATT and SNEGSKA (reference sequence). This CDR3 is built from 13 residues. V shed 3 bases, J shed 6 bases, and the junction held 4 bases outside the gene matches. CDR3 DNA sequence: TGCAGTGCTAGGACGGACAGGGCTCAGCCCCAGCATTTT. It is translated as CSARTDRAQPQHF.

In its sample, this clonotype was seen a few times. The chain has TRBV12-3 or TRBV12-4 and TRBJ2-7, with 9 bases identical to TRBD1. After removal of 3 bases from V and 2 bases from J, the junction contained 2 bases not matched to a gene. The CDR3 spans 14 residues. CDR3 bases: TGTGCCAGCAGTTTCGGGACAGGGACCTACGAGCAGTACTTC. Protein sequence: CASSFGTGTYEQYF.

Ten or more counts support this clonotype. This rearrangement joins TRBV29-1 to TRBJ2-3, with 11 positions matching TRBD1. This CDR3 has 14 residues. Germline CDR1 SQVTM, CDR2 ANQGSEA. The trim removed 7 bases at V and 3 bases at J, leaving 6 bases unmatched. CDR3 DNA sequence: TGCAGCGGGAGGACAGGGGGCAGGACAGATACGCAGTATTTT. It codes for CSGRTGGRTDTQYF.

The chain has TRBV6-5 and TRBJ2-1; 14 nucleotides agree with TRBD2. With 5 bases clipped from V and 9 bases from J, the junction kept 3 bases outside the gene matches. The CDR3 is 14 residues long. From germline, CDR1 is MNHEY and CDR2 SVGAGI. The CDR3 loop reads CASSRLAGGSEQFF. Here the CDR3 DNA reads TGTGCCAGCAGTAGACTAGCGGGAGGGAGTGAGCAGTTCTTC.

This clonotype has a count of ten or more. The rearrangement uses TRBV20-1 and TRBJ2-3; 16 nucleotides match TRBD2. Germline CDR1 is DFQATT and CDR2 is SNEGSKA (reference sequence). This CDR3 has 16 amino acids. The J segment lost 6 bases and the V segment lost 5 bases, leaving 8 bases of the junction unmatched. DNA for the CDR3: TGCAGTGCTGGGGGACTAGCGGGAGGGCCGAGGGATACGCAGTATTTT. Its translation: CSAGGLAGGPRDTQYF.

Only a few counts were recorded for this clonotype. The chain is built from TRBV2 and TRBJ2-1; weak D call: TRBD1 (6 bases). V was cut by 4 bases and J by 3 bases, with 10 bases left in between. This CDR3 has 14 residues. The germline gives CDR1 SNHLY, CDR2 FYNNEI. The CDR3 loop is CASSVTGNYNEQFF. CDR3 DNA: TGTGCCAGCAGTGTCACAGGGAACTACAATGAGCAGTTCTTC.

The chain is built from TRBV20-1 and TRBJ1-5; TRBD1 might be the D (5 bases). The germline CDR1 and CDR2 sequences are DFQATT and SNEGSKA (reference sequence). Between the trimmed V and J ends, which lost 5 bases and 4 bases, there was a span of 12 bases. The CDR3 contains 13 residues. The CDR3, as DNA: TGCAGTGCTGAGGACGGGGCAAATCAGCCCCAGCATTTT. Amino acid sequence: CSAEDGANQPQHF.

This clonotype turned up a few times. The chain combines TRBV24-1 with TRBJ1-5, with 9 bases matching TRBD1. CDR1 is KGHDR and CDR2 is SFDVKD in the germline V gene. Losses at the gene ends were 7 bases for V and 0 bases for J; bases not matched to a gene: 21. The length of the CDR3 is 21 residues. This CDR3 reads CATSHPEGTGRNKYSNQPQHF. CDR3 nucleotides: TGTGCCACCAGCCACCCTGAAGGGACAGGGCGAAACAAATATAGCAATCAGCCCCAGCATTTT.

The rearrangement joins TRBV6-1 to TRBJ1-3; 7 bases fit TRBD1. The CDR3 spans 17 residues. From germline, CDR1 is MNHNS and CDR2 SASEGT. The ends lost 5 bases at V and 0 bases at J; junction bases unmatched: 10. The CDR3 DNA reads as TGTGCCAGCAGTAACCGACCGGGACAGAGCTCTGGAAACACCATATATTTT. Its protein product is CASSNRPGQSSGNTIYF.

This clonotype has just a few counts. The chain carries TRBV4-3 and TRBJ2-3, with D uncertain. The germline CDR1 and CDR2 sequences are LGHNA and YSLEER. This CDR3 has 16 amino acids. The ends were cut back, 0 bases at V and 2 bases at J, with 12 bases in the middle. The CDR3 protein is CASSQDFGGFTDTQYF. The CDR3 nucleotides read TGCGCCAGCAGCCAAGATTTTGGTGGATTCACAGATACGCAGTATTTT.

The sample holds many counts of this clonotype. The chain couples TRBV7-2 to TRBJ2-1; unclear D gene. Germline V gene data show CDR1 as SGHTA and CDR2 as FQGNSA. This CDR3 is built from 11 residues. V was pared by 5 bases and J by 9 bases, with 8 bases between. The CDR3 reads CASSPYGEQFF. The CDR3 DNA follows: TGTGCCAGCAGCCCCTATGGTGAGCAGTTCTTC.

The chain combines TRBV4-3 with TRBJ2-1; 13 bases are shared with TRBD2. V dropped 3 bases and J dropped 9; count of bases not matched to a gene: 2. The CDR3 loop spans 14 amino acids. Germline V gene lookup returns CDR1 LGHNA and CDR2 YSLEER. CDR3 sequence reads: CASSQGLAGSEQFF. As DNA, the CDR3 is TGCGCCAGCAGCCAGGGACTAGCGGGATCTGAGCAGTTCTTC.

The J gene is TRBJ2-1, the V gene TRBV4-1; D unresolved. Deletions cut 4 bases from V and 8 bases from J, with 9 bases between. The germline V gene encodes CDR1 MGHRA and CDR2 YSYEKL. CDR3 length: 12 residues. The CDR3 protein is CASSLRGDEQFF. The CDR3 region has the DNA TGCGCCAGCAGCCTGCGTGGGGATGAGCAGTTCTTC.

The chain uses TRBV19 and TRBJ2-3; a weak D match, TRBD1 (7 bases). The CDR3 is 16 residues long. Germline assignment: CDR1 LNHDA and CDR2 SQIVND (reference sequence). V was cut by 5 bases and J by 4 bases, with 19 bases left in between. CDR3 DNA sequence: TGTGCCAGTAGTGGGAGTGTGGAGGGGGCTGCAGATACGCAGTATTTT. Translated: CASSGSVEGAADTQYF.

This sequence joins TRBV28 and TRBJ2-1; the match to TRBD2 covers 7 bases. V dropped 0 bases and J dropped 4; count of bases not matched to a gene: 3. CDR1 and CDR2 from the germline V gene are MDHEN and SYDVKM. The CDR3 totals 15 residues. DNA of the CDR3: TGTGCCAGCAGTTTATGGGCTAGCGGATACAATGAGCAGTTCTTC. Encoded protein: CASSLWASGYNEQFF.

This clonotype was detected a few times. This chain links TRBV12-3 or TRBV12-4 with TRBJ2-5; maybe TRBD2 (6 bases). This CDR3 has 14 residues. The V end was cut by 3 bases, the J end by 1 base, with 9 bases between. The CDR3, as DNA: TGTGCCAGCAGTTTGGGACTCATCCAAGAGACCCAGTACTTC. Protein sequence: CASSLGLIQETQYF.

This chain uses TRBV7-2 with TRBJ1-5, with D tentatively TRBD1 (5 bases). The CDR3 covers 13 residues. Deletions cut 5 bases from V and 8 bases from J, with 13 bases between. CDR1 and CDR2 from the germline V gene are SGHTA and FQGNSA. The DNA of the CDR3 is TGTGCCAGCAGCCTGGGGGGGTTCGAGCCCCAGCATTTT. It yields the protein CASSLGGFEPQHF.

The sample holds a few counts of this clonotype. The CDR3 DNA sequence: TGCGCCAGCAGCCCCACCCCGTCGTTCGGGACAGGGTACTACGAGCAGTACTTC. It encodes CASSPTPSFGTGYYEQYF. The chain uses TRBV5-1 and TRBJ2-7; 9 nucleotides match TRBD1. This CDR3 contains 18 residues. Germline V gives CDR1 SGHRS, CDR2 YFSETQ. The J segment lost 3 bases and the V segment lost 4 bases, leaving 17 bases of the junction unmatched.

This clonotype has only a few counts. The chain combines TRBV4-3 with TRBJ2-7; weak D call: TRBD1 (5 bases). V shed 0 bases and J shed 6 bases, with 15 bases lying between them. Germline V gives CDR1 LGHNA, CDR2 YSLEER. The CDR3 is 15 amino acids. The CDR3 spells CASSQDRTSSVEQYF. CDR3 bases: TGCGCCAGCAGCCAAGATCGGACAAGTTCCGTCGAGCAGTACTTC.

This clonotype occurred a few times. The chain employs TRBV3-1 and TRBJ1-5, with no clear D. CDR3 length equals 13 residues. With 0 bases removed from V and 10 bases from J, the gap between germline ends came to 10 bases. Germline loops: CDR1 LGHDT, CDR2 YNNKEL (reference sequence). CDR3 region: CASSQDPRRPQHF. For the CDR3, the DNA is TGTGCCAGCAGCCAAGATCCCCGACGACCCCAGCATTTT.

This clonotype was picked up a small number of times. The V gene is TRBV7-9, the J gene TRBJ1-4; TRBD1 matches 7 bases. After removal of 5 bases from V and 5 bases from J, the junction contained 8 bases not matched to a gene. Per germline, CDR1 SEHNR and CDR2 FQNEAQ (reference sequence). The CDR3 spans 15 residues. CDR3 loop: CASSPWDRTNEKLFF. The DNA for the CDR3 is TGTGCCAGCAGCCCGTGGGACAGAACGAATGAAAAACTGTTTTTT. Variable domain in full (rest from reference TRBV7-9 and TRBJ1-4): DTGVSQNPRHKITKRGQNVTFRCDPISEHNRLYWYRQTLGQGPEFLTYFQNEAQLEKSRLLSDRFSAERPKGSFSTLEIQRTEQGDSAMYLCASSPWDRTNEKLFFGSGTQLSVL.

This clonotype was observed a few times. The V and J genes are TRBV28 and TRBJ1-1; 7 nucleotides align to TRBD1. In germline, CDR1 is MDHEN, CDR2 SYDVKM. V was clipped by 6 bases and J by 6 bases; unmatched bases: 10. The CDR3 sequence is 14 residues long. The CDR3 reads CASRLTGSFSEAFF. DNA for the CDR3: TGTGCCAGCAGACTGACAGGGAGTTTCTCTGAAGCTTTCTTT.

In this sample, this clonotype turned up once. The rearrangement uses TRBV30 and TRBJ1-1, with TRBD1 as a possible D gene (5 bases). Trimming removed 8 bases from V and 1 base from J, with 26 bases in between. Looked up from germline, CDR1 is GTSNPN and CDR2 is SVGIG (reference sequence). The CDR3 extends over 17 amino acids. In nucleotides, the CDR3 is TGTGCCGGGACTCTACGACCCTTCCGGACGCGGAACACTGAAGCTTTCTTT. Its protein product is CAGTLRPFRTRNTEAFF.